This TCR beta chain came from a study of CD8+CD57+ T cells in acquired aplastic anemia. CDR3 and TCR beta VDJ profiling relied on genomic DNA as the template. A single record per CDR3 protein comes from TCRdb applying MiXCR to the reads. The sample has approximately 150,000 distinct CDR3 sequences, 40% to 55% seen once. The sample holds many counts of this clonotype. Whoever was chosen for sequencing had shown CD8+CD57+ cell expansion by flow cytometry. This TCR derives from a human donor with aplastic anemia. The material sequenced was sorted CD4+, CD8+, or CD8+CD57+ T cells (not recorded which) from PBMCs.

The CDR3 region is CSARDGADRNTEAFF. For the CDR3, the DNA is TGCAGTGCTAGAGATGGCGCAGACAGGAACACTGAAGCTTTCTTT. This rearrangement joins TRBV20-1 to TRBJ1-1, with D maybe TRBD1 (5 bases). The V end lost 0 bases, the J end lost 1 base, and 12 bases lay between the germline ends. This CDR3 region has 15 residues. Germline V gives CDR1 DFQATT, CDR2 SNEGSKA (reference sequence).